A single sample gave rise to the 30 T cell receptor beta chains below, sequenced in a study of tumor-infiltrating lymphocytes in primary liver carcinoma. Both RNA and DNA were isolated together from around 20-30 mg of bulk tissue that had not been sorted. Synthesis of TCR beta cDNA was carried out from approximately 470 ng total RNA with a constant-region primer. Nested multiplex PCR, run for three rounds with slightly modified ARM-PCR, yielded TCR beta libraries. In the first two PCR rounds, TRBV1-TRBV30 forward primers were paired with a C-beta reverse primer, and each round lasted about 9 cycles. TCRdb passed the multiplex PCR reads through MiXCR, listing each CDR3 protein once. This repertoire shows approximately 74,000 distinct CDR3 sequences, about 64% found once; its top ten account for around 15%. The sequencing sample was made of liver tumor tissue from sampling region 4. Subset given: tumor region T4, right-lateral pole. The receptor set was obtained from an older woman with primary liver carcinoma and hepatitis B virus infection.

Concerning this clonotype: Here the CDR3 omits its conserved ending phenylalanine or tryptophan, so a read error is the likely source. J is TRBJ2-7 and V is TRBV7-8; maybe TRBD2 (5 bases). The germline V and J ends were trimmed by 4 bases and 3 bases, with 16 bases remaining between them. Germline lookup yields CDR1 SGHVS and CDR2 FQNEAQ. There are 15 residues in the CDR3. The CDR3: CASSSPQTGYYEQYS. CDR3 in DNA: TGTGCCAGCAGCTCGCCACAAACGGGGTACTACGAGCAGTACTCC.

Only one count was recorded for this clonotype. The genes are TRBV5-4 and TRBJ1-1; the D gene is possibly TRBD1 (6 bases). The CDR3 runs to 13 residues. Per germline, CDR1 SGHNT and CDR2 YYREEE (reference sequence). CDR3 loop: CSSSWGPNTEAFF. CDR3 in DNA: TGTAGCAGCAGCTGGGGGCCGAACACTGAAGCTTTCTTT.

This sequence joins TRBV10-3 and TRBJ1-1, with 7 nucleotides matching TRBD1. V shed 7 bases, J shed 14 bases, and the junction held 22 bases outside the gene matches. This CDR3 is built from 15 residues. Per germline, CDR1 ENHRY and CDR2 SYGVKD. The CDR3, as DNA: TGTGCCATCAATGATATCGGGGGGACAGACACTGGAGCCTTCTTT. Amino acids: CAINDIGGTDTGAFF.

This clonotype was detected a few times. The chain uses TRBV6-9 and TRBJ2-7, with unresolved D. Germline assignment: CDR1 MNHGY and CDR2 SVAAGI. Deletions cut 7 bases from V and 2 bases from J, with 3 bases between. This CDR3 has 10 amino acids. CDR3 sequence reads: CASIPYEQYF. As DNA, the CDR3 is TGTGCCAGCATTCCCTACGAGCAGTACTTC.

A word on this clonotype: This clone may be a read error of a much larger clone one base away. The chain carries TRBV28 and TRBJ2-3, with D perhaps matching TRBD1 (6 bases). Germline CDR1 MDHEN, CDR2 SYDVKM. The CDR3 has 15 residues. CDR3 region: CASSHQQGFSDTRYF. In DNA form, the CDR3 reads TGTGCCAGCAGCCATCAACAGGGTTTCTCCGATACGCGGTATTTT.

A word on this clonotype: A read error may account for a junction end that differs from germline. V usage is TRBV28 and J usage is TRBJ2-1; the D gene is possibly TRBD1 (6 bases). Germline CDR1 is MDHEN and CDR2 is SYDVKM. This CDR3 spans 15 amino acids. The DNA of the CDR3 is TGTGCAAGCACCACAGGGATTGAGCTCTACAATGAGCAGTTCTTC. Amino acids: CASTTGIELYNEQFF.

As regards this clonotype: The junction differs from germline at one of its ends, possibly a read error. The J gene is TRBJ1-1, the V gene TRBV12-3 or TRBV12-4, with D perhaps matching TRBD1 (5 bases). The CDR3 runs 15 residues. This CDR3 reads CTSKAQGRGNTEAFF. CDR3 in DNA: TGTACCAGCAAAGCCCAAGGTAGGGGGAACACTGAAGCTTTCTTT.

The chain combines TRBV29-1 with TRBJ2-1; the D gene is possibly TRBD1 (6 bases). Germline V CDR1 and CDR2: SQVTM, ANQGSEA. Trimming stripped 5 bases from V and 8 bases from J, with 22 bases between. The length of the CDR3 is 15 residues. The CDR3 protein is CSVTNRARVRHEQFF. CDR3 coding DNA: TGCAGCGTTACTAACAGGGCACGGGTCAGGCATGAGCAGTTCTTC.

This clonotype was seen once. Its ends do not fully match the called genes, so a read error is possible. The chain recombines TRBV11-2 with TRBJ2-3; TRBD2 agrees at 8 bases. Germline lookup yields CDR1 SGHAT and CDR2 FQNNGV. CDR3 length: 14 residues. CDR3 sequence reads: CASSFCQAGETQYF. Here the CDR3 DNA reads TGTGCCAGTAGCTTCTGCCAAGCGGGAGAGACCCAGTACTTT.

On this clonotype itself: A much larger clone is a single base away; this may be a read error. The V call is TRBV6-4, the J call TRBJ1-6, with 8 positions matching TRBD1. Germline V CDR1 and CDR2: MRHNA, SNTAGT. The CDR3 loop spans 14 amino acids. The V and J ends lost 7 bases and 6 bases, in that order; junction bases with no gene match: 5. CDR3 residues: CASTVQGGNSPLHF. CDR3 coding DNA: TGTGCCAGCACTGTACAGGGGGGTAATTCACCCCTCCACTTT.

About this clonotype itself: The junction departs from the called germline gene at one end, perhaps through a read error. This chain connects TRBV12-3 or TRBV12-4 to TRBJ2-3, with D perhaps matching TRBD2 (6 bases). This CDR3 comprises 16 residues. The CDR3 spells CASSFGAGMGTNTQYF. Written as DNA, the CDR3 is TGTGCCAGCAGTTTCGGCGCGGGAATGGGCACAAATACGCAATATTTT.

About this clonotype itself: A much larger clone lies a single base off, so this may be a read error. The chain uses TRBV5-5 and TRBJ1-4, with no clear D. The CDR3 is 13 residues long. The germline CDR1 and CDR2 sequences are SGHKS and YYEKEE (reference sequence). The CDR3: CASSVMTSEELFF. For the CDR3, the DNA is TGTGCCAGCAGCGTGATGACATCTGAAGAACTGTTTTTT.

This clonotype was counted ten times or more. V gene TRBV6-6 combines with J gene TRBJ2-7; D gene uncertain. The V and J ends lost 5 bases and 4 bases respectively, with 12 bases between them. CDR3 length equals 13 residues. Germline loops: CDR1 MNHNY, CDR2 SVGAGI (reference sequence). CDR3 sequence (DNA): TGTGCCAGCAGTCCTCGCCCCCAGTACGAGCAGTACTTC. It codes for CASSPRPQYEQYF.

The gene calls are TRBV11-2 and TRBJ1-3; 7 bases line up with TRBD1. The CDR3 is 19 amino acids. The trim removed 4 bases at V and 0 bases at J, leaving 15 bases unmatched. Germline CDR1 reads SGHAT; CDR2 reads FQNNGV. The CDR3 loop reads CASSSRPYRGGYSGNTIYF. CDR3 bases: TGTGCCAGCAGCTCGCGCCCGTACAGGGGAGGGTACTCTGGAAACACCATATATTTT.

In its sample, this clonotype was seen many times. The CDR3 bases are TGCGCCAGCAGCTCCGGGTTCTCCTACGAGCAGTACTTC. Translated: CASSSGFSYEQYF. The rearrangement joins TRBV5-1 to TRBJ2-7; D call uncertain. Germline V gives CDR1 SGHRS, CDR2 YFSETQ. Trimming took 3 bases from V and 0 from J, leaving 7 bases between them. The CDR3 is 13 amino acids. Combining the CDR3 with reference TRBV5-1 and TRBJ2-7 gives the whole variable domain KAGVTQTPRYLIKTRGQQVTLSCSPISGHRSVSWYQQTPGQGLQFLFEYFSETQRNKGNFPGRFSGRQFSNSRSEMNVSTLELGDSALYLCASSSGFSYEQYFGPGTRLTVT.

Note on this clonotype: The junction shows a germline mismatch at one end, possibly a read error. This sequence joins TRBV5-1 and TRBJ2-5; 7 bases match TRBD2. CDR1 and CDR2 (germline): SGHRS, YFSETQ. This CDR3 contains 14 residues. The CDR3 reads CATRAGAYQETQYF. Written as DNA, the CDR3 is TGCGCCACCAGGGCGGGAGCATACCAGGAGACCCAGTACTTC.

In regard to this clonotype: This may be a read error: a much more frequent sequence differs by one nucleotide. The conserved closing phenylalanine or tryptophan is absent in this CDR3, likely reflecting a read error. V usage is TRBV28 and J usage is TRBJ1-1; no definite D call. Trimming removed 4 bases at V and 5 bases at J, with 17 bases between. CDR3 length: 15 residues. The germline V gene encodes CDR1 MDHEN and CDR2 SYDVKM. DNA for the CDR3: TGTGCCAGCAGTTCCCCCCCCTCCTCGAGGACTGAAGCTTTCGTT. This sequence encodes CASSSPPSSRTEAFV.

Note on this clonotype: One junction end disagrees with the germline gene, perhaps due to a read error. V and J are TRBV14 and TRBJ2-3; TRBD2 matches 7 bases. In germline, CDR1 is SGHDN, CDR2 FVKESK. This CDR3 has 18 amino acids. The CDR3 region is CTSSQLMAGANSPDTQYF. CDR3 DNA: TGTACCAGCAGCCAACTCATGGCGGGAGCGAATTCTCCAGATACGCAGTATTTT.

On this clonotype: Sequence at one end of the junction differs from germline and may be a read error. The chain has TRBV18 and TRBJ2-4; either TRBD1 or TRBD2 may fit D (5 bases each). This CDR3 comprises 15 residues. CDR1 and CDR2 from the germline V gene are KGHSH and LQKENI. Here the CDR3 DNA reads TGTGCCAGTTCACCATGGGACCTAGCCAAAAACATTCAGTACTTC. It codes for CASSPWDLAKNIQYF.

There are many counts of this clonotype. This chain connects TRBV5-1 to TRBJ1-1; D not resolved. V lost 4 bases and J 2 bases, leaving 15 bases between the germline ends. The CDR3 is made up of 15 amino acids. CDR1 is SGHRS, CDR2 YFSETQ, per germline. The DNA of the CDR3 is TGCGCCAGCAGCAGACAACCGACTGTTAACACTGAAGCTTTCTTT. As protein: CASSRQPTVNTEAFF.

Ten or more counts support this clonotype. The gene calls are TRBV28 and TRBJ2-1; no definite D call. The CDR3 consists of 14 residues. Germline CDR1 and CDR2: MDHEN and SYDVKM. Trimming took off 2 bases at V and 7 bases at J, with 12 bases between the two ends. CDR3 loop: CASSLAVLKNEQFF. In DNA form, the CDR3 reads TGTGCCAGCAGTTTAGCGGTTCTTAAAAATGAGCAGTTCTTC.

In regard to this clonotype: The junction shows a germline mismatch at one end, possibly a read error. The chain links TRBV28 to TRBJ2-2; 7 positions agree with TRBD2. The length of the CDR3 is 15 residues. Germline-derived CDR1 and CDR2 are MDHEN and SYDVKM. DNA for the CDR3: TGTGTCAGCAGTTCGGGCGGGGGAGGCTTCGGGGAGCTGTTTTTT. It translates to CVSSSGGGGFGELFF. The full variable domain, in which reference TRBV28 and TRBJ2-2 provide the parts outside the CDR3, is DVKVTQSSRYLVKRTGEKVFLECVQDMDHENMFWYRQDPGLGLRLIYFSYDVKMKEKGDIPEGYSVSREKKERFSLILESASTNQTSMYLCVSSSGGGGFGELFFGEGSRLTVL.

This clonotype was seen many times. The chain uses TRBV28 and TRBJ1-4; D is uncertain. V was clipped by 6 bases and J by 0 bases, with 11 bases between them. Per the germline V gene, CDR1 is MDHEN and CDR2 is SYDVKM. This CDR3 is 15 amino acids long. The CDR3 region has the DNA TGTGCCAGCAGCCGCCCGGGGACAACTAATGAAAAACTGTTTTTT. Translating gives CASSRPGTTNEKLFF.

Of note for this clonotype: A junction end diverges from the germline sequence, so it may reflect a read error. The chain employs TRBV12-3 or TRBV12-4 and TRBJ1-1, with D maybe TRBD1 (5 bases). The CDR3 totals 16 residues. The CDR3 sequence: CASSLARQPDLTEALF. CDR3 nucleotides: TGTGCCAGCAGTTTAGCGCGACAGCCAGACCTCACTGAAGCTCTCTTT.

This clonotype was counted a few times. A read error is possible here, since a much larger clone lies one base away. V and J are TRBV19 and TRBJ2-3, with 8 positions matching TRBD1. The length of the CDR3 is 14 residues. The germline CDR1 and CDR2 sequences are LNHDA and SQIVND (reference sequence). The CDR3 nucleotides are TGTGCCAGTAGACGACAGGGGAGCACAGATATGCAGTATTTT. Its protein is CASRRQGSTDMQYF.

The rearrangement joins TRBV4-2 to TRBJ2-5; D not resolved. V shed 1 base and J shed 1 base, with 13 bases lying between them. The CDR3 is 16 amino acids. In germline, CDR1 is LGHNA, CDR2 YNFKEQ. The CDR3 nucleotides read TGTGCCAGCAGCCAAGTTTTAGCTGTAGCCCAAGAGACCCAGTACTTC. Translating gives CASSQVLAVAQETQYF.

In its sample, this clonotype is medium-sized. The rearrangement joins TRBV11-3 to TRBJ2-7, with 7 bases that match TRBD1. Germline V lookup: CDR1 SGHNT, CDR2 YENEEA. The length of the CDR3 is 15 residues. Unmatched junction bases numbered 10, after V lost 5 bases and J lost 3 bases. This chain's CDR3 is CASSPRGQSGYEQYF. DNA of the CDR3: TGTGCCAGCAGCCCACGGGGACAGTCGGGCTACGAGCAGTACTTC.

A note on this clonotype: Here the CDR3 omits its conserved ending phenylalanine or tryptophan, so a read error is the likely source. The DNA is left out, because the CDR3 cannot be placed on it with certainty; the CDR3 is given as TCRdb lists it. This CDR3 is CASSLSPGLVAYS. J is TRBJ2-3 and V is TRBV7-8; the D call in the table, TRBD2, was not verified against the DNA. CDR1 and CDR2 from the germline V gene are SGHVS and FQNEAQ. The CDR3 has 13 amino acids, counting both end residues.

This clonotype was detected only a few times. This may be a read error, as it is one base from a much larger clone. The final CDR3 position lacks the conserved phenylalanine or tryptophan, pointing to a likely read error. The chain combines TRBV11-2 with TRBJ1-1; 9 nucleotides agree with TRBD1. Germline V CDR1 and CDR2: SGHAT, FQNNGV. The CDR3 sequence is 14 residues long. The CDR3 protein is CTSSLAQGATEAFS. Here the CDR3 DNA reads TGTACCAGCAGCTTAGCACAGGGGGCCACTGAAGCTTTCTCT.

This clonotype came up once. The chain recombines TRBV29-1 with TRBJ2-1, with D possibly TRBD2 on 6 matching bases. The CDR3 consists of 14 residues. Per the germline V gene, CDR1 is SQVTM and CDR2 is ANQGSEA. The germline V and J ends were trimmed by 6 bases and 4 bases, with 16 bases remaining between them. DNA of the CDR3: TGCAGCGTCCCCCAACTAGCATCGTACAATGAGCAGTTCTTC. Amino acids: CSVPQLASYNEQFF.